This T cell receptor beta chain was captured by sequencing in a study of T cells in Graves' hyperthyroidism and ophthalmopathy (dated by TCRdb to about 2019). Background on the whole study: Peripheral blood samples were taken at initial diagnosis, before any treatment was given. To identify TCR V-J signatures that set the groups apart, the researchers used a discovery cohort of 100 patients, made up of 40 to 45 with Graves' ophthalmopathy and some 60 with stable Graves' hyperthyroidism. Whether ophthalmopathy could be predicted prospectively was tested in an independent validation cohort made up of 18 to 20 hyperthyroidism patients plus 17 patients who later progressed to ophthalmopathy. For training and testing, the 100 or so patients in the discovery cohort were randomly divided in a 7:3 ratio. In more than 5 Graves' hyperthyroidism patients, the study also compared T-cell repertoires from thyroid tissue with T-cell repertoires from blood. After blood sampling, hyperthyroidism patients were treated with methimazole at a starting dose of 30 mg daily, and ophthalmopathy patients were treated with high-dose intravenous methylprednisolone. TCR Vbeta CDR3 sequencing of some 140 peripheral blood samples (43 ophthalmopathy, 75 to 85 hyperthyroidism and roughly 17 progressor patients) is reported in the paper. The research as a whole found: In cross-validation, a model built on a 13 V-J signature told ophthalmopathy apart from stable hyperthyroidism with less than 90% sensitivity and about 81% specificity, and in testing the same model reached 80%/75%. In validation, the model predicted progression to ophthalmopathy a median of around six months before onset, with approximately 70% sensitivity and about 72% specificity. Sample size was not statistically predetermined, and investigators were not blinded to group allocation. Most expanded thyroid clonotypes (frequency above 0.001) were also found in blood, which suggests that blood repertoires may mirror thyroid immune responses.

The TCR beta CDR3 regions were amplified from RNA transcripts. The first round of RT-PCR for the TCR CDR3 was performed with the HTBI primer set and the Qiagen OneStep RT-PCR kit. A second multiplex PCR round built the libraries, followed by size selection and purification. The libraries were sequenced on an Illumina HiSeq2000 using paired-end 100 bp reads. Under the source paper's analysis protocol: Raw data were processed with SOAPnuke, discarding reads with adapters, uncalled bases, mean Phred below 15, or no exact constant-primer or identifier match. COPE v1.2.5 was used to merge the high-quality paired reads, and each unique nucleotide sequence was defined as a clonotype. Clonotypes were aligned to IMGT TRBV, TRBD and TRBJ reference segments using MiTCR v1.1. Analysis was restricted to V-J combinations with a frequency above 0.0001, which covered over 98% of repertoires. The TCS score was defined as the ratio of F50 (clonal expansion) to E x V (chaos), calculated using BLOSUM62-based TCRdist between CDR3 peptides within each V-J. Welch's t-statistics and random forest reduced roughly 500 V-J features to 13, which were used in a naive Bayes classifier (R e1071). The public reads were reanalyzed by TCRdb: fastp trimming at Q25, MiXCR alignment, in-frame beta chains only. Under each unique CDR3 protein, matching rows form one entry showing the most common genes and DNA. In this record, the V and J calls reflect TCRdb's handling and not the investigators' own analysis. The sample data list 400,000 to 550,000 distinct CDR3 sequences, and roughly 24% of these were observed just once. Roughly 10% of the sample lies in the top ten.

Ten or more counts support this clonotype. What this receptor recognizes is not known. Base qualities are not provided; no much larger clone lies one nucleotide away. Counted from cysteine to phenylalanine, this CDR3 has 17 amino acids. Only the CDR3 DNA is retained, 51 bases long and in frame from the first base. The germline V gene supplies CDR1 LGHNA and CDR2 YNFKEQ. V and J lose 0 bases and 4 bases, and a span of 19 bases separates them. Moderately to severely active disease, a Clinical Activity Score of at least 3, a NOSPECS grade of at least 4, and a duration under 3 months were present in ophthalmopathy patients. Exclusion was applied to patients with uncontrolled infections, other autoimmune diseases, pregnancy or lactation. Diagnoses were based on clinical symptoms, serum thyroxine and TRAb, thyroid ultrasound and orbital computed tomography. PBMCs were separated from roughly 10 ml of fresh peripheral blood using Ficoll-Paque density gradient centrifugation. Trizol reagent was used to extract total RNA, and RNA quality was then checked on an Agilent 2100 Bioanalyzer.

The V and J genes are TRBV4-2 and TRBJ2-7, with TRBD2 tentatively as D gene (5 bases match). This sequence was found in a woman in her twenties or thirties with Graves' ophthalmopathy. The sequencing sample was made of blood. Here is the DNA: TGTGCCAGCAGCCAAGATTGGAGCGGACCCGCCTGGTACGAGCAGTACTTC. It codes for CASSQDWSGPAWYEQYF.